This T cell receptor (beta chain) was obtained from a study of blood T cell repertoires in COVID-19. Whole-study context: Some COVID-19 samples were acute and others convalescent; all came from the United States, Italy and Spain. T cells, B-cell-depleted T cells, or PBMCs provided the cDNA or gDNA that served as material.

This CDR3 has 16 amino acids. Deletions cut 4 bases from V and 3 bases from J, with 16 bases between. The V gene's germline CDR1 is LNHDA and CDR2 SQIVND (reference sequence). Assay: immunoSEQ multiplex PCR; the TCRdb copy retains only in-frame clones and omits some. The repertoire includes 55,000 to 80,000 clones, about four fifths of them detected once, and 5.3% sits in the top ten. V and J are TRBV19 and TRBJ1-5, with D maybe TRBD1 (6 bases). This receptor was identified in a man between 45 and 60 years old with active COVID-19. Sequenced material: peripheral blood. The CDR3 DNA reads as TGTGCCAGTAGTACCGAATTTGGACAGCTCAATCAGCCCCAGCATTTT. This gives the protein CASSTEFGQLNQPQHF.